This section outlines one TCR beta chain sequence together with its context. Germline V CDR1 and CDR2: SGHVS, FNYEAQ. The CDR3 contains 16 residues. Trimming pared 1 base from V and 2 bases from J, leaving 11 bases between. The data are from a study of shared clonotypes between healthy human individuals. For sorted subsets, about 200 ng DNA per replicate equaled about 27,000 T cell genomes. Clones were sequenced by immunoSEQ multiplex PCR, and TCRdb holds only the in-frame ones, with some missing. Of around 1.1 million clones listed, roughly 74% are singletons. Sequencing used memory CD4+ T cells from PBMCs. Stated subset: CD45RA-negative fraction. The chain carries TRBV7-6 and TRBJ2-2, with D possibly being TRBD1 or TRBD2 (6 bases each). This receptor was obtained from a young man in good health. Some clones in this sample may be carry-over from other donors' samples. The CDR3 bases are TGTGCCAGCAGCTTAGTCGGGGGCCCCAACACCGGGGAGCTGTTTTTT. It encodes CASSLVGGPNTGELFF.